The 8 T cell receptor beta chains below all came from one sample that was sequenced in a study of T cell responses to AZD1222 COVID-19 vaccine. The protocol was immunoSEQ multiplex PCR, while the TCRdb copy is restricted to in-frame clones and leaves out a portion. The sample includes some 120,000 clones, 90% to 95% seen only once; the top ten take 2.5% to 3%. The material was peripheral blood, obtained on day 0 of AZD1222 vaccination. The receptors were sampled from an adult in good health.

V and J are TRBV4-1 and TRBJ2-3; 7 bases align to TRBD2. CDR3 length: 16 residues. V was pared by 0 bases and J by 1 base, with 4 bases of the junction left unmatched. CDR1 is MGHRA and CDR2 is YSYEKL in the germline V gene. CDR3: CASSQDPLAGTDTQYF. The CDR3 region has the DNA TGCGCCAGCAGCCAAGATCCGCTAGCGGGCACAGATACGCAGTATTTT.

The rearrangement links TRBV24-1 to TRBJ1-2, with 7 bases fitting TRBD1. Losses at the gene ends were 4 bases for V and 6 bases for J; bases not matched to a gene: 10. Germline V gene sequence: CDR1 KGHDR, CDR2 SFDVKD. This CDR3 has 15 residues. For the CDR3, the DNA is TGTGCCACCAGTGACTCCCCCGGGACAGTGCATGGCTACACCTTC. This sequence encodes CATSDSPGTVHGYTF.

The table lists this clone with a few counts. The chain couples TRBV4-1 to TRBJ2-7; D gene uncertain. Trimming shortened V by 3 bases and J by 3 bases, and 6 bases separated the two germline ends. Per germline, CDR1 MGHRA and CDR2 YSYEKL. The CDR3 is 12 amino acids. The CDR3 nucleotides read TGCGCCAGCAGCCACCTGGGCTACGAGCAGTACTTC. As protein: CASSHLGYEQYF.

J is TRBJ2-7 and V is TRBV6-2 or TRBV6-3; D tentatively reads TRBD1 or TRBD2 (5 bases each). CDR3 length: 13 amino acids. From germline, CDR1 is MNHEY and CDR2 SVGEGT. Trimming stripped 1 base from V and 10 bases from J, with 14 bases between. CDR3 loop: CASSYLGDGDQYF. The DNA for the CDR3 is TGTGCCAGCAGTTACTTGGGGGACGGGGACCAGTACTTC.

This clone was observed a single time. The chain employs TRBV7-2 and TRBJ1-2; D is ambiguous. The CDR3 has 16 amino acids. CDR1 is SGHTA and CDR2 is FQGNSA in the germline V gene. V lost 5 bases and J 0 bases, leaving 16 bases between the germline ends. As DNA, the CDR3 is TGTGCCAGCAGCCCGAGTCTAGGTTTGGCTAACTATGGCTACACCTTC. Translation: CASSPSLGLANYGYTF.

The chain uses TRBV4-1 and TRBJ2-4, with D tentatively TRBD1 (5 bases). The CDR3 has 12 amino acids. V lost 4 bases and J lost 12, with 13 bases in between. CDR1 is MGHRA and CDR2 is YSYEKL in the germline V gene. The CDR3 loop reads CASSPGLGDQYF. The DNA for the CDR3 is TGCGCCAGCAGCCCAGGCCTAGGGGATCAGTACTTC.

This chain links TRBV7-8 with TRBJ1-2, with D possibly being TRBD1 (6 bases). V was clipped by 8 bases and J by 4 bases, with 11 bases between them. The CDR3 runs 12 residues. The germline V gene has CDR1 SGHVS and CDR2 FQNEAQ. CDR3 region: CASAGGVYGYTF. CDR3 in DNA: TGTGCCAGCGCCGGGGGCGTCTATGGCTACACCTTC.

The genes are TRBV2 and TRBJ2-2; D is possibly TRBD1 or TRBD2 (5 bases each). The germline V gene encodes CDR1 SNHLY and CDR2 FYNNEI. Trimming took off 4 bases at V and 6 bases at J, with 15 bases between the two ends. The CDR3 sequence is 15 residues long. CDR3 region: CASSVPGTRAGELFF. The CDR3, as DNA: TGTGCCAGCAGTGTTCCCGGGACGCGGGCCGGGGAGCTGTTTTTT.